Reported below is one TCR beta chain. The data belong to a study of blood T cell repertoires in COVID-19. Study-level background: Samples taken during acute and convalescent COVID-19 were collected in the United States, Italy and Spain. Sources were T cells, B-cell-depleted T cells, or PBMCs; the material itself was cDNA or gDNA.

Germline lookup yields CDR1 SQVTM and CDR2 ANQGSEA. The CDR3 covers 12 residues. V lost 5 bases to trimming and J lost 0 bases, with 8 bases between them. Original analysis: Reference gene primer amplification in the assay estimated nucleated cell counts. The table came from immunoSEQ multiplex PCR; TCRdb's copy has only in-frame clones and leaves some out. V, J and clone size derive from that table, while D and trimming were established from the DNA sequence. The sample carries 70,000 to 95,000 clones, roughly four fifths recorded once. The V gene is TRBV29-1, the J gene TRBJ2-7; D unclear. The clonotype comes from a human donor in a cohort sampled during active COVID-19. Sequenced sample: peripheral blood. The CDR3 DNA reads TGCAGCGTTCGAATGAGCTCCTACGAGCAGTACTTC. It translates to CSVRMSSYEQYF.